This is a list of T cell receptor beta chains from one sample in a study of cytomegalovirus exposure and HLA in healthy donors. Data came from immunoSEQ multiplex PCR; TCRdb stores just in-frame clones and leaves some out. The profile covers some 170,000 clones, with over 65% appearing a single time and 3% to 4.5% taken by the ten largest. The sample comprised PBMCs. Receptors were obtained from a woman aged 55-70 years in good health and CMV-seropositive. Each CDR3 is given with its conserved first and last residue. The D gene is left open where the match is weak. For some rows the clone size is stated as once, few or many, or as a class when expanded; others skip it.

>-|TRBV19|TRBJ2-2|TRBD2|18
CASTLRVAGGWNTGELFF
TGTGCCAGTACCCTTAGGGTAGCGGGAGGATGGAACACCGGGGAGCTGTTTTTT
>-|TRBV9|TRBJ1-4|TRBD1|15
CASSAGQGFSEKLFF
TGTGCCAGCAGCGCCGGACAGGGGTTTAGTGAAAAACTGTTTTTT
>-|TRBV9|TRBJ2-1|TRBD2|17
CASSVGTLAGRYNEQFF
TGTGCCAGCAGCGTAGGGACCCTAGCGGGACGGTACAATGAGCAGTTCTTC
>-|TRBV7-3|TRBJ1-1|TRBD1|11
CASSNRGEAFF
TGTGCCAGCAGTAACAGGGGTGAAGCTTTCTTT
>-|TRBV7-2|TRBJ1-2|TRBD1|13
CASSSTGVGGYTF
TGTGCCAGCAGCTCAACAGGGGTGGGTGGCTACACCTTC
>-|TRBV19|TRBJ2-1|-|13
CASSIQGLGEQFF
TGTGCCAGTAGTATTCAGGGGTTAGGTGAGCAGTTCTTC
>-|TRBV9|TRBJ2-7|TRBD2|16
CASSPLGGGSSYEQYF
TGTGCCAGCAGCCCGTTGGGGGGAGGGAGCTCCTACGAGCAGTACTTC
>-|TRBV11-2|TRBJ2-5|-|13
CASSLDRGGTQYF
TGTGCCAGCAGCTTAGACCGCGGCGGGACCCAGTACTTC
>-|TRBV27|TRBJ2-3|TRBD2|18
CASSQSTSGSPWEDTQYF
TGTGCCAGCAGTCAGTCAACTAGCGGGAGCCCCTGGGAAGATACGCAGTATTTT
>-|TRBV7-9|TRBJ2-7|-|15
CASSIFQGNSYEQYF
TGTGCCAGCAGCATTTTCCAGGGTAACTCCTACGAGCAGTACTTC
>few|TRBV30|TRBJ1-3|-|14
CAWMWGRGRNTIYF
TGTGCCTGGATGTGGGGACGGGGGAGAAACACCATATATTTT
>-|TRBV18|TRBJ1-5|-|14
CASSAARGDQPQHF
TGTGCCAGCTCCGCGGCTCGGGGAGATCAGCCCCAGCATTTT
>-|TRBV7-3|TRBJ2-1|-|16
CASSLGGSGPYNEQFF
TGTGCCAGCAGCCTCGGGGGAAGCGGGCCGTACAATGAGCAGTTCTTC
>few|TRBV6-1|TRBJ2-5|TRBD2|15
CASSEWTSGGETQYF
TGTGCCAGCAGTGAATGGACTAGCGGGGGGGAGACCCAGTACTTC
>once|TRBV28|TRBJ2-3|-|19
CASSFGPPEFLLRTDTQYF
TGTGCCAGCAGTTTTGGTCCTCCTGAATTCCTACTCCGCACAGATACGCAGTATTTT
>-|TRBV18|TRBJ2-1|TRBD2|15
CASSPAGGPINEQFF
TGTGCCAGCTCACCAGCGGGGGGGCCTATAAATGAGCAGTTCTTC
>-|TRBV28|TRBJ2-7|TRBD1|16
CASRNLGTGGFYEQYF
TGTGCCAGCAGGAACCTTGGGACAGGGGGTTTCTACGAGCAGTACTTC
>-|TRBV6-5|TRBJ2-7|TRBD2|15
CASSPTSGYSYEQYF
TGTGCCAGCAGCCCGACTAGCGGGTACTCCTACGAGCAGTACTTC
>few|TRBV9|TRBJ2-7|-|14
CASSVGQGIHEQYF
TGTGCCAGCAGCGTAGGCCAGGGAATACACGAGCAGTACTTC
>-|TRBV19|TRBJ1-6|-|18
CASSIGLSRSSYNSPLHF
TGTGCCAGTAGTATAGGCCTTAGCCGAAGCTCCTATAATTCACCCCTCCACTTT
>-|TRBV9|TRBJ2-5|-|16
CASSVGGRGIGETQYF
TGTGCCAGCAGCGTAGGAGGCAGGGGAATTGGAGAGACCCAGTACTTC
>-|TRBV11-2|TRBJ2-7|TRBD1|14
CASSLGTGAYEQYF
TGTGCCAGCAGTCTGGGGACAGGGGCCTACGAGCAGTACTTC
>-|TRBV7-8|TRBJ1-5|-|14
CASSSQGAGQPQHF
TGTGCCAGCAGCTCCCAGGGAGCGGGTCAGCCCCAGCATTTT
>-|TRBV7-6|TRBJ2-3|TRBD2|16
CASSLIAGAFTDTQYF
TGTGCCAGCAGCTTAATAGCGGGGGCCTTCACAGATACGCAGTATTTT
>-|TRBV7-2|TRBJ2-7|TRBD1|13
CASSLAGGYEQYF
TGTGCCAGCAGCTTGGCAGGGGGCTACGAGCAGTACTTC
>-|TRBV11-1|TRBJ2-7|TRBD2|18
CASSRAGLAGGGIYEQYF
TGTGCCAGCAGCCGCGCAGGGCTAGCGGGAGGGGGCATCTACGAGCAGTACTTC
>-|TRBV5-4|TRBJ2-2|TRBD2|14
CASSFRGGTGELFF
TGTGCCAGCAGCTTCCGGGGGGGCACCGGGGAGCTGTTTTTT
>-|TRBV29-1|TRBJ2-7|TRBD1|11
CSTGDRDEQYF
TGCAGCACAGGGGACAGGGACGAGCAGTACTTC
>-|TRBV7-9|TRBJ1-5|-|14
CASSKDILNQPQHF
TGTGCCAGCAGCAAGGACATCCTAAATCAGCCCCAGCATTTT
>-|TRBV7-9|TRBJ2-7|-|13
CASSPRGTYEQYF
TGTGCCAGCAGCCCCAGGGGAACCTACGAGCAGTACTTC
>few|TRBV18|TRBJ2-5|-|13
CASSRGLRETQYF
TGTGCCAGCTCACGAGGGCTGCGGGAGACCCAGTACTTC
>-|TRBV28|TRBJ2-3|-|13
CASSWQGVDTQYF
TGTGCCAGCAGTTGGCAAGGGGTAGATACGCAGTATTTT
>-|TRBV9|TRBJ1-2|-|14
CASSAEGSNYGYTF
TGTGCCAGCAGTGCGGAGGGTAGTAACTATGGCTACACCTTC
>-|TRBV7-9|TRBJ1-1|-|16
CASSREVGRMNTEAFF
TGTGCCAGCAGCCGGGAGGTCGGAAGGATGAACACTGAAGCTTTCTTT
>-|TRBV14|TRBJ2-2|-|14
CASSQALFTGELFF
TGTGCCAGCAGCCAAGCTTTATTCACCGGGGAGCTGTTTTTT
>-|TRBV19|TRBJ2-7|-|14
CASSGSLSTVEQYF
TGTGCCAGTAGTGGGTCCCTTTCGACAGTTGAGCAGTACTTC
>-|TRBV6-5|TRBJ2-7|-|15
CASRDVTGTSYEQYF
TGTGCCAGCAGAGATGTTACCGGGACAAGCTACGAGCAGTACTTC
>-|TRBV5-4|TRBJ1-2|-|12
CASSLDPSGYTF
TGTGCCAGCAGCTTGGATCCCAGTGGCTACACCTTC
>-|TRBV4-2|TRBJ2-6|TRBD1|17
CASSPRDRAGGANVLTF
TGTGCCAGCAGCCCCCGGGACAGGGCTGGTGGGGCCAACGTCCTGACTTTC
>-|TRBV5-1|TRBJ2-7|TRBD1|14
CASSSSDRVYEQYF
TGCGCCAGCAGCTCGTCGGACAGGGTGTACGAGCAGTACTTC
>-|TRBV11-2|TRBJ1-2|-|13
CASQPVDSYGYTF
TGTGCCAGCCAACCCGTGGACAGCTATGGCTACACCTTC
>-|TRBV5-4|TRBJ2-2|-|15
CASSADRPNTGELFF
TGTGCCAGCAGCGCAGACAGACCGAACACCGGGGAGCTGTTTTTT
>-|TRBV6-1|TRBJ2-2|TRBD2|16
CASSGLAGGGTGELFF
TGTGCCAGCAGTGGACTAGCGGGAGGAGGCACCGGGGAGCTGTTTTTT
>-|TRBV25-1|TRBJ2-7|-|15
CASSEWKGGVNEQYF
TGTGCCAGCAGTGAATGGAAGGGAGGAGTGAACGAGCAGTACTTC
>once|TRBV16|TRBJ1-1|TRBD1|16
CASSHQRQGAGAEAFF
TGTGCCAGCAGCCACCAAAGACAGGGGGCTGGCGCTGAAGCTTTCTTT
>-|TRBV7-2|TRBJ1-2|-|15
CASSLGPRVWGGYTF
TGTGCCAGCAGCTTAGGGCCCAGGGTCTGGGGAGGCTACACCTTC
>-|TRBV7-9|TRBJ2-1|-|15
CARKPGDPSYNEQFF
TGTGCCAGAAAGCCAGGGGACCCATCCTACAATGAGCAGTTCTTC
>once|TRBV5-1|TRBJ1-5|-|14
CASSFGTSDQPQHF
TGCGCCAGCAGCTTTGGGACATCAGATCAGCCCCAGCATTTT
>few|TRBV30|TRBJ2-1|TRBD2|16
CAWSGGLAQGYNEQFF
TGTGCCTGGAGTGGAGGACTAGCGCAGGGGTACAATGAGCAGTTCTTC